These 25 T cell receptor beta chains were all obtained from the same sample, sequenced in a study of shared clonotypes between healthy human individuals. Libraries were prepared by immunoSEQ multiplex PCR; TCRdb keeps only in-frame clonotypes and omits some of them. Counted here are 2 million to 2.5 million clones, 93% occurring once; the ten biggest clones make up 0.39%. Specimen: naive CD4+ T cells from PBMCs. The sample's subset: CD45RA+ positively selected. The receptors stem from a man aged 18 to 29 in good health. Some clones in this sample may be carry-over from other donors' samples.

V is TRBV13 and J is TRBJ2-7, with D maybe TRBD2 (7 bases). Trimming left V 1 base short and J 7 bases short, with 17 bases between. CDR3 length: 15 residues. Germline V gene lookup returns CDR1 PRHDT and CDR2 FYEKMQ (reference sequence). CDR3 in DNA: TGTGCCAGCAGCTTAGTCTTCGGGGGGCCGGGGGAGCAGTACTTC. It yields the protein CASSLVFGGPGEQYF.

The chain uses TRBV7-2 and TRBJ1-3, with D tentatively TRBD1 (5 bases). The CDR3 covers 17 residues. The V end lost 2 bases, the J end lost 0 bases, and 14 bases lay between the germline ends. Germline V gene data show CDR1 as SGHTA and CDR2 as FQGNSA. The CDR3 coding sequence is TGTGCCAGCAGCTTACCCCGGTCGGGGGGCTCTGGAAACACCATATATTTT. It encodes CASSLPRSGGSGNTIYF.

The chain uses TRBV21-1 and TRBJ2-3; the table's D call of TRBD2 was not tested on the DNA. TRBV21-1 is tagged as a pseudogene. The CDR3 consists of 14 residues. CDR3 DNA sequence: TGTGCCAGCAGCAAGAGGGAACGCACAGATACGCAGTATTTT. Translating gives CASSKRERTDTQYF.

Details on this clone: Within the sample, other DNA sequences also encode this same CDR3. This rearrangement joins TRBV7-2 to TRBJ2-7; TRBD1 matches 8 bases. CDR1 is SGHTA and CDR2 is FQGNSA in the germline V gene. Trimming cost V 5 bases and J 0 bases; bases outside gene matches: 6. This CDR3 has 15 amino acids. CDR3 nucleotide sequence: TGTGCCAGCAGCCCCCGGACAGGGAGCTCCTACGAGCAGTACTTC. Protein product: CASSPRTGSSYEQYF.

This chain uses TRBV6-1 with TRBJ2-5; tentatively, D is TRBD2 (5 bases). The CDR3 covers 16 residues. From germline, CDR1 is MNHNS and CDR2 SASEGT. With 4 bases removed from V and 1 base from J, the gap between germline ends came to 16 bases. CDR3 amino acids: CASSALGRGSQETQYF. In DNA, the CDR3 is TGTGCCAGCAGTGCCCTGGGGAGAGGCAGCCAAGAGACCCAGTACTTC.

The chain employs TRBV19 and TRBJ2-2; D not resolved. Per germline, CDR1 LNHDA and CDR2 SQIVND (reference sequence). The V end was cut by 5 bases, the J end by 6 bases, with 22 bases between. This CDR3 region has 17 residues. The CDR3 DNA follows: TGTGCCAGTAGTGTTTCCATGAGTTTCCGCCCCGCCGGGGAGCTGTTTTTT. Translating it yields CASSVSMSFRPAGELFF.

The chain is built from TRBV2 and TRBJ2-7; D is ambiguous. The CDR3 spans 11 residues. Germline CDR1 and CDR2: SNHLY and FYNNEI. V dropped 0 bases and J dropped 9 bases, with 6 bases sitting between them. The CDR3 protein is CASSEARLQYF. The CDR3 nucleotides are TGTGCCAGCAGTGAAGCGCGCTTGCAGTACTTC. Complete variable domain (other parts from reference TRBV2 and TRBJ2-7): EPEVTQTPSHQVTQMGQEVILRCVPISNHLYFYWYRQILGQKVEFLVSFYNNEISEKSEIFDDQFSVERPDGSNFTLKIRSTKLEDSAMYFCASSEARLQYFGPGTRLTVT.

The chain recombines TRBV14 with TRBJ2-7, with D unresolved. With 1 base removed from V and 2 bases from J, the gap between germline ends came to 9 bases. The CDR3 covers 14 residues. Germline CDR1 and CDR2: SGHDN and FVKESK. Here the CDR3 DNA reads TGTGCCAGCAGCCAAGTTGCAGGCCCCTACGAGCAGTACTTC. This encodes CASSQVAGPYEQYF.

CDR3 DNA: TGTGCCAGCAGCCCCCGACAGGGAGGTATGAACACTGAAGCTTTCTTT. Translated, it gives CASSPRQGGMNTEAFF. The chain links TRBV7-6 to TRBJ1-1; 7 bases are shared with TRBD1. Germline V gene lookup returns CDR1 SGHVS and CDR2 FNYEAQ. This CDR3 comprises 16 residues. Unmatched junction bases numbered 9, after V lost 5 bases and J lost 0 bases.

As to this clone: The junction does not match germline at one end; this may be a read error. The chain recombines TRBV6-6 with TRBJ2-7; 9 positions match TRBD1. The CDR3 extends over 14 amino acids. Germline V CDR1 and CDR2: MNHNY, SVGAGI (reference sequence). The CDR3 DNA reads TGTGCCAGCCGGGCTCGGACAGGGGAAAATTTCGGCCGGTTC. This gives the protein CASRARTGENFGRF.

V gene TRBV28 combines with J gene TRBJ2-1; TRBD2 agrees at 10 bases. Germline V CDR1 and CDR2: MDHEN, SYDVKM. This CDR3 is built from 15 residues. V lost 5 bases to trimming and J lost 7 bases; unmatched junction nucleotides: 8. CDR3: CASSVAGGGGNEQFF. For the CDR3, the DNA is TGTGCCAGCAGTGTAGCGGGAGGAGGCGGGAATGAGCAGTTCTTC.

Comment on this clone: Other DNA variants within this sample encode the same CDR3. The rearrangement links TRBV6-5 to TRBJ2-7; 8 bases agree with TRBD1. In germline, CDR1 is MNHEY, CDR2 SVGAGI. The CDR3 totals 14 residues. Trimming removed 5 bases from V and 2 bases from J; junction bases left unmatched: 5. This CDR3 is CASSLRDRTYEQYF. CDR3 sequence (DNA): TGTGCCAGCAGTCTCCGGGACAGGACCTACGAGCAGTACTTC.

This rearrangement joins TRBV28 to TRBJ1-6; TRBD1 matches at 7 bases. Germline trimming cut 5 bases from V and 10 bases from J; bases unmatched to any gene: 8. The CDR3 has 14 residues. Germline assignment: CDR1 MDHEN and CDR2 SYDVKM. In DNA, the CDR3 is TGTGCCAGCAGTCAGACAGGGATCGGATCACCCCTCCACTTT. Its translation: CASSQTGIGSPLHF.

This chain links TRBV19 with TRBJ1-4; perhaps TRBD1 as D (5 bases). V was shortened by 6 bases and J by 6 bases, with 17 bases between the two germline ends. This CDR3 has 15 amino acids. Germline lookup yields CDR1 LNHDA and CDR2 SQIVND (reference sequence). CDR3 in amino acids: CASREYRDDDEKLFF. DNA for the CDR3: TGTGCCAGTAGAGAATACCGGGACGACGATGAAAAACTGTTTTTT.

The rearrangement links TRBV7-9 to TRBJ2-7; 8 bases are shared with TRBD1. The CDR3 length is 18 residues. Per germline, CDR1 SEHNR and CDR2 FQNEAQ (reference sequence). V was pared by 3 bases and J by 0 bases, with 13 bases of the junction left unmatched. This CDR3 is CASSLRGAGTGSSYEQYF. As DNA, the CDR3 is TGTGCCAGCAGCTTGAGAGGAGCAGGGACAGGTAGCTCCTACGAGCAGTACTTC. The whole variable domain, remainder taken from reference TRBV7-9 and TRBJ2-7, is DTGVSQNPRHKITKRGQNVTFRCDPISEHNRLYWYRQTLGQGPEFLTYFQNEAQLEKSRLLSDRFSAERPKGSFSTLEIQRTEQGDSAMYLCASSLRGAGTGSSYEQYFGPGTRLTVT.

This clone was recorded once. The CDR3 region has the DNA TGTGCCAGCAGTGAAGGGGCGGCGGGACAGGGCTATGGCTACACCTTC. It encodes CASSEGAAGQGYGYTF. The chain uses TRBV6-1 and TRBJ1-2; 9 positions match TRBD1. The V and J ends lost 1 base and 4 bases, in that order; junction bases with no gene match: 7. The germline V gene has CDR1 MNHNS and CDR2 SASEGT. CDR3 length equals 16 residues.

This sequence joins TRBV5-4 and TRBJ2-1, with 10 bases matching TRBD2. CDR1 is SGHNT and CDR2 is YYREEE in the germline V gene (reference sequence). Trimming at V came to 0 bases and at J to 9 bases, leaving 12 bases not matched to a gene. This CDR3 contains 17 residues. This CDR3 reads CASSLVFGLAGVREQFF. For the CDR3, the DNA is TGTGCCAGCAGCTTGGTTTTTGGGCTAGCGGGAGTTCGTGAGCAGTTCTTC.

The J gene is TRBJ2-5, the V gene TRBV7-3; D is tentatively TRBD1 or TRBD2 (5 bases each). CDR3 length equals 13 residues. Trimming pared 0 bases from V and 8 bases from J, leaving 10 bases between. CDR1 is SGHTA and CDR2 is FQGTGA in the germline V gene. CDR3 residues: CASSLTHRDTQYF. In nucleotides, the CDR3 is TGTGCCAGCAGCTTAACCCACCGGGACACCCAGTACTTC.

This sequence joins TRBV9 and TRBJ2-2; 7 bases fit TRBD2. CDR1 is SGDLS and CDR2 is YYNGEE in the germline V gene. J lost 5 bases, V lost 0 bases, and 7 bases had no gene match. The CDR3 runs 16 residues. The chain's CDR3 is CASSVGGGSVTGELFF. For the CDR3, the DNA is TGTGCCAGCAGCGTAGGGGGCGGGAGCGTTACCGGGGAGCTGTTTTTT.

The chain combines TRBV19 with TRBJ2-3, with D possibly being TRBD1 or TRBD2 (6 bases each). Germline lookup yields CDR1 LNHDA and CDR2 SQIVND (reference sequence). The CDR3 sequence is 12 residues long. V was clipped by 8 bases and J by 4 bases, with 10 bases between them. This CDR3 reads CASEGGADTQYF. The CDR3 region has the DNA TGTGCCAGTGAGGGGGGCGCAGATACGCAGTATTTT.

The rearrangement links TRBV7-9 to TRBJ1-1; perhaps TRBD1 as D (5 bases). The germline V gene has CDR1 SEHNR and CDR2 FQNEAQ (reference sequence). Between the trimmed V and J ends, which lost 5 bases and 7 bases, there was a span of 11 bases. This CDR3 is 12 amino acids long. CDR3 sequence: CASSPGLGEAFF. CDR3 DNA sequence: TGTGCCAGCAGCCCAGGGTTGGGTGAAGCTTTCTTT.

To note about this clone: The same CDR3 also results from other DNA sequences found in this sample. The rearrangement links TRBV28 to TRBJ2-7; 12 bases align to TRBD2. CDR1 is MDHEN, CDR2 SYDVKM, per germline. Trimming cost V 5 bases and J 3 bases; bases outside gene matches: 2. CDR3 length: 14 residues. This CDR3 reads CASSLAGGFYEQYF. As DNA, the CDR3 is TGTGCCAGCAGTCTAGCGGGAGGGTTCTACGAGCAGTACTTC.

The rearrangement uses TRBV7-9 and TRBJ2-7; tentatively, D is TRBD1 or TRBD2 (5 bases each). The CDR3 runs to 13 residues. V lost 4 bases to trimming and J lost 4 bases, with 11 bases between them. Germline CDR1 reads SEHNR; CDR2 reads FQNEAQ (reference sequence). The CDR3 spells CASSWDVGYEQYF. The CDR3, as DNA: TGTGCCAGCAGCTGGGACGTCGGATACGAGCAGTACTTC. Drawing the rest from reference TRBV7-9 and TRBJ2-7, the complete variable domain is DTGVSQNPRHKITKRGQNVTFRCDPISEHNRLYWYRQTLGQGPEFLTYFQNEAQLEKSRLLSDRFSAERPKGSFSTLEIQRTEQGDSAMYLCASSWDVGYEQYFGPGTRLTVT.

The chain's CDR3 is CASSGPGGGYGYTF. CDR3 nucleotide sequence: TGTGCCAGCAGTGGTCCAGGGGGCGGCTATGGCTACACCTTC. The V gene is TRBV7-9, the J gene TRBJ1-2, with 8 bases that match TRBD1. Germline assignment: CDR1 SEHNR and CDR2 FQNEAQ (reference sequence). This CDR3 has 14 amino acids. V was pared by 6 bases and J by 4 bases, with 7 bases of the junction left unmatched.

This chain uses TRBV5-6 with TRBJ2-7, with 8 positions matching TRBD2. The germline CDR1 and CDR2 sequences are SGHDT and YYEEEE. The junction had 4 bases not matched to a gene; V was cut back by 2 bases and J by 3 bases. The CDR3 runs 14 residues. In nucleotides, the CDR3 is TGTGCCAGCAGCTTCATGAGCGGGAGCTACGAGCAGTACTTC. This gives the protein CASSFMSGSYEQYF.